The next 16 T cell receptor beta chains were all read from a single sample in a study of CD4 T cell repertoires in COVID-19. The assay was immunoSEQ multiplex PCR, and TCRdb's table has in-frame clones only and misses some. The sample contains 1,500 to 2,000 clones, around 16% of which appear only once. These TCRs are of unknown antigen specificity. The material sequenced was memory CD4+ T cells, cultured in vitro, taken after recovery from COVID-19. The receptors were sampled from a human donor who had COVID-19.

The chain has TRBV19 and TRBJ2-3, with D unclear. The CDR3 length is 12 residues. With 5 bases removed from V and 2 bases from J, the gap between germline ends came to 5 bases. Germline V gene data show CDR1 as LNHDA and CDR2 as SQIVND (reference sequence). The CDR3 coding sequence is TGTGCCAGTAGTGCCAACACAGATACGCAGTATTTT. Its translation: CASSANTDTQYF.

Notes on this clone: It is likely a read error: a sequence one base away is far more abundant. The chain combines TRBV30 with TRBJ2-5, with TRBD1 matching over 9 bases. The junction had 12 bases not matched to a gene; V was cut back by 8 bases and J by 2 bases. Per germline, CDR1 GTSNPN and CDR2 SVGIG (reference sequence). The length of the CDR3 is 15 residues. Written as DNA, the CDR3 is TGTGCCGGGCATACCGGGACAGGGAGACAAGAGACCCAGTACTTC. It specifies CAGHTGTGRQETQYF.

Concerning this clone: Other DNA sequences from this sample encode an identical CDR3 as well. The chain links TRBV3-1 (or the pseudogene TRBV3-2) to TRBJ1-4; possible D gene TRBD1, 5 bases. CDR3 length: 14 amino acids. V was pared by 5 bases and J by 8 bases, with 15 bases between. Germline V gene lookup returns CDR1 LGHDT and CDR2 YNNKEL (reference sequence). CDR3 coding DNA: TGTGCCAGCAGCAAAAGGGGTCACGGGGAAAAACTGTTTTTT. Protein: CASSKRGHGEKLFF.

The chain combines TRBV15 with TRBJ1-2; no clear D. V was trimmed by 3 bases and J by 5 bases, leaving 16 bases between them. CDR3 length: 15 amino acids. Germline V gives CDR1 LNHNV, CDR2 YYDKDF (reference sequence). The CDR3 reads CATSSRRSGLYGYTF. The CDR3 coding sequence is TGTGCCACCAGCAGCCGGAGGTCGGGCCTTTATGGCTACACCTTC. Variable domain in full (rest from reference TRBV15 and TRBJ1-2): DAMVIQNPRYQVTQFGKPVTLSCSQTLNHNVMYWYQQKSSQAPKLLFHYYDKDFNNEADTPDNFQSRRPNTSFCFLDIRSPGLGDTAMYLCATSSRRSGLYGYTFGSGTRLTVV.

This clone ranks as medium-sized (0.01 to 0.1%). This chain links TRBV5-8 with TRBJ2-4; 7 bases are shared with TRBD1. After removal of 4 bases from V and 10 bases from J, the junction contained 8 bases not matched to a gene. The CDR3 length is 13 residues. Germline V gene data show CDR1 as SGHTS and CDR2 as YDEGEE. CDR3 DNA sequence: TGTGCCAGCAGCCTGACAGGGTCCCCGATTCAGTACTTC. As protein: CASSLTGSPIQYF.

By proportion, this clone is medium-sized. This chain links TRBV4-1 with TRBJ2-7; tentatively, D is TRBD1 (5 bases). Per germline, CDR1 MGHRA and CDR2 YSYEKL. This CDR3 has 16 residues. Deletions cut 4 bases from V and 1 base from J, with 17 bases between. CDR3 loop: CASSRAPGQGSYEQYF. CDR3 DNA: TGCGCCAGCAGCCGCGCACCAGGCCAGGGTTCCTACGAGCAGTACTTC.

This clone has only a few counts. The chain is built from TRBV18 and TRBJ1-2; 11 bases map to TRBD1. The V gene's germline CDR1 is KGHSH and CDR2 LQKENI. V lost 0 bases and J lost 7; bases outside the gene matches: 16. The CDR3 runs to 19 residues. The CDR3 sequence is CASSPPVPPGQGETGGYTF. The DNA for the CDR3 is TGTGCCAGCTCACCACCGGTCCCTCCGGGACAGGGGGAGACTGGTGGCTACACCTTC.

The chain joins TRBV19 to TRBJ2-5; perhaps D is TRBD1 or TRBD2 (6 bases each). The CDR3 length is 17 residues. In germline, CDR1 is LNHDA, CDR2 SQIVND (reference sequence). Trimming shortened V by 0 bases and J by 6 bases, and 20 bases separated the two germline ends. This CDR3 is CASSIDARGQYEKTQYF. As DNA, the CDR3 is TGTGCCAGTAGTATAGATGCCCGGGGGCAGTATGAGAAGACCCAGTACTTC.

The J gene is TRBJ1-1, the V gene TRBV7-8; tentative D call: TRBD1 (6 bases). Trimming shortened V by 1 base and J by 2 bases, and 11 bases separated the two germline ends. This CDR3 has 15 residues. The V gene's germline CDR1 is SGHVS and CDR2 FQNEAQ. CDR3 in DNA: TGTGCCAGCAGCTTAGTGACCGGGGGCAACACTGAAGCTTTCTTT. This codes for CASSLVTGGNTEAFF.

Within the sample, this clone is medium-sized. J is TRBJ1-2 and V is TRBV6-4; D is possibly TRBD1 (5 bases). V lost 5 bases and J 0 bases, leaving 19 bases between the germline ends. CDR1 and CDR2 (germline): MRHNA, SNTAGT. The CDR3 length is 17 residues. The CDR3 loop reads CASSRYGGTDSNYGYTF. CDR3 bases: TGTGCCAGCAGTCGCTACGGCGGGACTGACTCTAACTATGGCTACACCTTC.

This clone was picked up a small number of times. The DNA for the CDR3 is TGTGCCAGCTCACCTGACAGGGGTGCCACTGAAGCTTTCTTT. Amino acid sequence: CASSPDRGATEAFF. This chain uses TRBV18 with TRBJ1-1; 8 bases agree with TRBD1. CDR3 length: 14 amino acids. Germline CDR1 reads KGHSH; CDR2 reads LQKENI. With 3 bases clipped from V and 4 bases from J, the junction kept 4 bases outside the gene matches.

By frequency in the sample, this clone is large (0.1 to 1%). The J gene is TRBJ1-3, the V gene TRBV6-5, with TRBD1 as a possible D gene (5 bases). In germline, CDR1 is MNHEY, CDR2 SVGAGI. The CDR3 spans 15 residues. With 7 bases removed from V and 0 bases from J, the gap between germline ends came to 13 bases. CDR3: CASTGGVFSGNTIYF. Here the CDR3 DNA reads TGTGCCAGCACTGGGGGGGTTTTCTCTGGAAACACCATATATTTT.

By share of the sample, this clone is medium-sized (0.01 to 0.1%). Additional DNA sequences in this sample encode the identical CDR3. The chain links TRBV7-8 to TRBJ1-6; D is ambiguous. Germline V gene data show CDR1 as SGHVS and CDR2 as FQNEAQ. Trimming left V 5 bases short and J 1 base short, with 9 bases between. The CDR3 runs 15 residues. CDR3: CASSPVGSYNSPLHF. The CDR3 nucleotides are TGTGCCAGCAGCCCAGTCGGGTCCTATAATTCACCCCTCCACTTT.

In its sample, this clone is medium-sized (0.01 to 0.1%). This rearrangement joins TRBV14 to TRBJ2-1; 13 positions match TRBD2. Germline CDR1 is SGHDN and CDR2 is FVKESK. The V gene end was trimmed by 4 bases and the J gene end by 8 bases; junction bases not matched to a gene: 11. This CDR3 comprises 17 residues. The CDR3 nucleotides are TGTGCCAGCAGCCCCGACCGGACTAGCGGGAGCGGCGATGAGCAGTTCTTC. Amino acids: CASSPDRTSGSGDEQFF.

To note about this clone: Compared with germline, one end of the junction differs, possibly owing to a read error. The V and J genes are TRBV5-6 and TRBJ1-2, with D maybe TRBD1 (5 bases). Germline V gene lookup returns CDR1 SGHDT and CDR2 YYEEEE. The CDR3 sequence is 12 residues long. The CDR3 sequence is CASSSPGTIISF. The CDR3 DNA reads TGTGCCAGCAGCTCCCCCGGGACCATAATTTCCTTC.

Notes on this clone: A clone one base away is much larger, so this may be a read error. This chain uses TRBV2 with TRBJ1-2; D gene uncertain. Germline V gene sequence: CDR1 SNHLY, CDR2 FYNNEI. Trimming left V 0 bases short and J 8 bases short, with 13 bases between. This CDR3 is 14 amino acids long. CDR3: CASSEASLWGGYTF. CDR3 nucleotide sequence: TGTGCCAGCAGTGAAGCCAGCCTCTGGGGAGGCTACACCTTC.